Below are 11 T cell receptor beta chains sequenced from a single sample in a study of PD-L1 blockade in urothelial cancer. Using immunoSEQ multiplex PCR, the repertoire was profiled, and TCRdb retains in-frame clones only, with some absent. The data show tens of thousands of clones, less than 95% seen once. Time point in this sample: peripheral blood 6 weeks after treatment start. The sequencing used PBMCs, collected around atezolizumab (anti-PD-L1) treatment. The receptors originated from a man aged 70 or older with urothelial cancer.

The V gene is TRBV10-3, the J gene TRBJ1-2; TRBD1 is a possible D gene (5 bases). From germline, CDR1 is ENHRY and CDR2 SYGVKD. Trimming removed 3 bases at V and 11 bases at J, with 10 bases between. The CDR3 loop spans 11 amino acids. The CDR3 region is CAISDQGRYTF. In DNA, the CDR3 is TGTGCCATCAGTGACCAGGGAAGGTACACCTTC.

V gene TRBV1 combines with J gene TRBJ2-3; the table gives TRBD2 as D, unverified against the DNA. TRBV1 is deemed a pseudogene. This CDR3 has 12 residues. CDR3 amino acids: CTSSQDMYTQYF. Here the CDR3 DNA reads TGCACCAGCAGCCAAGATATGTATACGCAGTATTTT.

This chain links TRBV6-6 with TRBJ1-1, with D uncertain. Germline V gives CDR1 MNHNY, CDR2 SVGAGI (reference sequence). V was trimmed by 6 bases and J by 1 base, leaving 6 bases between them. The CDR3 is 12 amino acids. The CDR3 is CASREGNTEAFF. Written as DNA, the CDR3 is TGTGCCAGCAGGGAGGGGAACACTGAAGCTTTCTTT.

This sequence joins TRBV27 and TRBJ2-5; perhaps TRBD1 as D (6 bases). V lost 5 bases to trimming and J lost 4 bases, with 20 bases between them. The CDR3 has 16 residues. In germline, CDR1 is MNHEY, CDR2 SMNVEV (reference sequence). The CDR3 bases are TGTGCCAGCAGTATCATCGGACAGACATGGCGAGAGACCCAGTACTTC. Translated: CASSIIGQTWRETQYF.

V usage is TRBV5-6 and J usage is TRBJ2-7, with 9 bases matching TRBD2. The germline V gene has CDR1 SGHDT and CDR2 YYEEEE. The CDR3 has 12 amino acids. The V segment lost 4 bases and the J segment 10 bases; nucleotides outside the gene matches: 6. The CDR3 region is CASSGGTSLQYF. The CDR3 DNA is TGTGCCAGCAGCGGCGGGACTAGCTTACAGTACTTC.

This sequence joins TRBV19 and TRBJ1-5; 8 bases map to TRBD1. Germline V CDR1 and CDR2: LNHDA, SQIVND (reference sequence). The CDR3 has 16 residues. The V and J ends lost 5 bases and 1 base, in that order; junction bases with no gene match: 7. The CDR3 DNA reads TGTGCCAGTAGTGACCCCGGACAGGGCAGCAATCAGCCCCAGCATTTT. Protein sequence: CASSDPGQGSNQPQHF.

The V and J genes are TRBV19 and TRBJ1-1; maybe TRBD1 (6 bases). The CDR3 length is 12 residues. V lost 3 bases and J 10 bases, leaving 12 bases between the germline ends. CDR1 and CDR2 from the germline V gene are LNHDA and SQIVND (reference sequence). The CDR3 DNA follows: TGTGCCAGTAGTATTGGGAACAGGGCAGCTTTCTTT. This encodes CASSIGNRAAFF. Full variable domain (missing parts from reference TRBV19 and TRBJ1-1): DGGITQSPKYLFRKEGQNVTLSCEQNLNHDAMYWYRQDPGQGLRLIYYSQIVNDFQKGDIAEGYSVSREKKESFPLTVTSAQKNPTAFYLCASSIGNRAAFFGQGTRLTVV.

The V call is TRBV6-5, the J call TRBJ1-5; D perhaps matches TRBD1 (6 bases). Germline lookup yields CDR1 MNHEY and CDR2 SVGAGI. The CDR3 length is 13 residues. Trimming left V 6 bases short and J 4 bases short, with 10 bases between. The CDR3 region is CASRDRENQPQHF. The CDR3 nucleotides are TGTGCCAGCAGGGACAGAGAGAATCAGCCCCAGCATTTT.

The genes are TRBV5-1 and TRBJ2-1; 12 bases map to TRBD2. Germline V gene lookup returns CDR1 SGHRS and CDR2 YFSETQ. V lost 4 bases and J lost 6; bases outside the gene matches: 14. The CDR3 consists of 18 residues. The CDR3 is CASSPGTSGFNSPNEQFF. The CDR3 nucleotides are TGCGCCAGCAGCCCTGGGACTAGCGGGTTCAACTCTCCCAATGAGCAGTTCTTC.

The gene calls are TRBV6-5 and TRBJ2-7; TRBD1 is a possible D gene (6 bases). V dropped 5 bases and J dropped 2 bases, with 10 bases sitting between them. The CDR3 extends over 13 amino acids. From germline, CDR1 is MNHEY and CDR2 SVGAGI. CDR3 sequence reads: CASSTGPPYEQYF. CDR3 nucleotide sequence: TGTGCCAGCAGTACAGGGCCCCCCTACGAGCAGTACTTC.

The chain uses TRBV11-2 and TRBJ2-7; D possibly corresponds to TRBD2 (5 bases). V lost 1 base and J lost 0, with 10 bases in between. The CDR3 spans 15 residues. CDR1 and CDR2 (germline): SGHAT, FQNNGV. The CDR3 DNA reads TGTGCCAGCAGCTTAGGTGCCGGGAACTCCTACGAGCAGTACTTC. It translates to CASSLGAGNSYEQYF.